A single sample is the source of the 16 T cell receptor beta chains below, sequenced in a study of cytomegalovirus exposure and HLA in healthy donors. With 60 Vbeta and 13 Jbeta primers, the PCR was carried out. Some clones are missing from TCRdb's copy, which holds only in-frame ones; the method was immunoSEQ multiplex PCR. The table counts approximately 120,000 clones; around 2.7% lies in the top ten. The sequenced sample was PBMCs. These receptors originate from a man aged 25-45 years in good health and CMV-seronegative.

The rearrangement uses TRBV9 and TRBJ2-3; possible D gene TRBD2, 7 bases. V was shortened by 3 bases and J by 5 bases, with 16 bases between the two germline ends. CDR3 length: 15 residues. CDR1 and CDR2 from the germline V gene are SGDLS and YYNGEE. The CDR3 loop is CASSAHAGAGDTQYF. CDR3 coding DNA: TGTGCCAGCAGCGCCCATGCGGGGGCGGGAGATACGCAGTATTTT.

The rearrangement links TRBV10-3 to TRBJ2-1; 7 bases are shared with TRBD1. There are 14 residues in the CDR3. The V gene's germline CDR1 is ENHRY and CDR2 SYGVKD. Trimming cost V 6 bases and J 0 bases; bases outside gene matches: 2. The DNA for the CDR3 is TGTGCCATCAGCGGGACAGTCTCCTACAATGAGCAGTTCTTC. Its translation is CAISGTVSYNEQFF.

The chain uses TRBV7-9 and TRBJ2-5; TRBD2 matches 14 bases. Looked up from germline, CDR1 is SEHNR and CDR2 is FQNEAQ (reference sequence). V trimming: 2 bases; J trimming: 1 base; junction bases outside the gene matches: 3. This CDR3 is 17 amino acids long. The chain's CDR3 is CASSLMTSGRAQETQYF. Here the CDR3 DNA reads TGTGCCAGCAGCTTAATGACTAGCGGGAGGGCCCAAGAGACCCAGTACTTC.

The chain is built from TRBV6-1 and TRBJ1-1; 12 bases are a match to TRBD1. V was clipped by 4 bases and J by 2 bases; unmatched bases: 5. CDR1 and CDR2 (germline): MNHNS, SASEGT. This CDR3 has 16 amino acids. The CDR3, as DNA: TGTGCCAGCAGTGGGGGGACAGGGGGCCTAAACACTGAAGCTTTCTTT. Translation gives CASSGGTGGLNTEAFF.

V gene TRBV10-2 combines with J gene TRBJ2-7; TRBD1 matches 7 bases. CDR3 size: 15 residues. The V gene's germline CDR1 is WSHSY and CDR2 SAAADI. The trim removed 2 bases at V and 5 bases at J, leaving 9 bases unmatched. In DNA, the CDR3 is TGCGCCAGCAGTGAGGCGTCCACAGGGGAGAACGAGCAGTACTTC. Translating gives CASSEASTGENEQYF.

The chain is built from TRBV11-3 and TRBJ2-1; TRBD2 aligns across 12 bases. Germline-derived CDR1 and CDR2 are SGHNT and YENEEA. The CDR3 has 15 residues. The J segment lost 4 bases and the V segment lost 5 bases, leaving 3 bases of the junction unmatched. CDR3 residues: CASSPGLAGYNEQFF. CDR3 bases: TGTGCCAGCAGCCCAGGACTAGCGGGGTACAATGAGCAGTTCTTC. The complete variable domain, with remaining parts taken from reference TRBV11-3 and TRBJ2-1, reads EAGVVQSPRYKIIEKKQPVAFWCNPISGHNTLYWYLQNLGQGPELLIRYENEEAVDDSQLPKDRFSAERLKGVDSTLKIQPAELGDSAVYLCASSPGLAGYNEQFFGPGTRLTVL.

This chain connects TRBV7-6 to TRBJ2-1, with a tentative D call TRBD1 (6 bases). Trimming left V 4 bases short and J 6 bases short, with 16 bases between. Looked up from germline, CDR1 is SGHVS and CDR2 is FNYEAQ. This CDR3 has 15 residues. The CDR3 sequence is CASSYLGGPGNEQFF. The CDR3 nucleotides are TGTGCCAGCAGCTACCTTGGGGGCCCTGGCAATGAGCAGTTCTTC.

The chain has TRBV19 and TRBJ2-7; perhaps TRBD2 as D (5 bases). This CDR3 is 15 amino acids long. The germline V gene encodes CDR1 LNHDA and CDR2 SQIVND (reference sequence). V shed 1 base and J shed 0 bases, with 10 bases lying between them. In DNA, the CDR3 is TGTGCCAGTAGTATAGCCGCTGGACTCTCCTACGAGCAGTACTTC. Translated: CASSIAAGLSYEQYF.

The gene calls are TRBV2 and TRBJ2-5; 14 bases fit TRBD2. The germline V gene encodes CDR1 SNHLY and CDR2 FYNNEI. Germline trimming cut 7 bases from V and 1 base from J; bases unmatched to any gene: 5. The CDR3 extends over 16 amino acids. The CDR3 DNA reads as TGTGCCAGCACCCGACTAGCGGGAGGGGTCCAAGAGACCCAGTACTTC. Protein sequence: CASTRLAGGVQETQYF.

Written as DNA, the CDR3 is TGTGCCAGCAGCTTAAAATCCCAGGGGAAGGACGATGAGCAGTTCTTC. Translated, it gives CASSLKSQGKDDEQFF. The chain has TRBV11-1 and TRBJ2-1; D might be TRBD1 (6 bases). Trimming removed 2 bases at V and 8 bases at J, with 19 bases between. CDR1 is SGHAT and CDR2 is FQDESV in the germline V gene (reference sequence). This CDR3 is 16 amino acids long.

The CDR3 coding sequence is TGTGCCAGCAGCTTAGCGCCCGAGTCCTATGGCTACACCTTC. Amino acids: CASSLAPESYGYTF. This rearrangement joins TRBV7-9 to TRBJ1-2; no clear D gene. In germline, CDR1 is SEHNR, CDR2 FQNEAQ (reference sequence). The CDR3 consists of 14 residues. V was clipped by 0 bases and J by 4 bases, with 9 bases between them.

The chain has TRBV30 and TRBJ2-1, with TRBD2 identical over 7 bases. The trim removed 2 bases at V and 4 bases at J, leaving 5 bases unmatched. Germline lookup yields CDR1 GTSNPN and CDR2 SVGIG (reference sequence). The CDR3 sequence is 14 residues long. The CDR3 DNA reads as TGTGCCTGGAGTCTTGGCGGGAGTTACAATGAGCAGTTCTTC. It specifies CAWSLGGSYNEQFF.

The rearrangement links TRBV30 to TRBJ2-7; the D gene is possibly TRBD1 (6 bases). CDR3 length: 13 residues. Trimming pared 2 bases from V and 3 bases from J, leaving 11 bases between. Germline V lookup: CDR1 GTSNPN, CDR2 SVGIG (reference sequence). The CDR3, as DNA: TGTGCCTGGAGTAGGACAGCAATCTACGAGCAGTACTTC. Residues: CAWSRTAIYEQYF.

The CDR3 DNA reads TGCAGCGTTGAAAGGGAGGAGACCCAGTACTTC. This encodes CSVEREETQYF. This chain links TRBV29-1 with TRBJ2-5, with D maybe TRBD2 (5 bases). CDR3 length equals 11 residues. Germline-derived CDR1 and CDR2 are SQVTM and ANQGSEA. V gave up 2 bases and J gave up 5 bases, with 6 bases separating them. Variable domain in full (rest from reference TRBV29-1 and TRBJ2-5): SAVISQKPSRDICQRGTSLTIQCQVDSQVTMMFWYRQQPGQSLTLIATANQGSEATYESGFVIDKFPISRPNLTFSTLTVSNMSPEDSSIYLCSVEREETQYFGPGTRLLVL.

The chain joins TRBV30 to TRBJ2-1; D is possibly TRBD2 (6 bases). The CDR3 is made up of 14 amino acids. Germline V gives CDR1 GTSNPN, CDR2 SVGIG (reference sequence). V was trimmed by 2 bases and J by 8 bases, leaving 16 bases between them. CDR3 region: CAWSLRESSDEQFF. Here the CDR3 DNA reads TGTGCCTGGAGTCTCCGGGAGTCAAGTGATGAGCAGTTCTTC.

This chain links TRBV6-4 with TRBJ2-1; the D gene is possibly TRBD1 (5 bases). The CDR3 runs 11 residues. CDR1 and CDR2 from the germline V gene are MRHNA and SNTAGT. Trimming shortened V by 5 bases and J by 7 bases, and 6 bases separated the two germline ends. CDR3 sequence reads: CASSQGNEQFF. CDR3 sequence (DNA): TGTGCCAGCAGTCAGGGTAATGAGCAGTTCTTC.